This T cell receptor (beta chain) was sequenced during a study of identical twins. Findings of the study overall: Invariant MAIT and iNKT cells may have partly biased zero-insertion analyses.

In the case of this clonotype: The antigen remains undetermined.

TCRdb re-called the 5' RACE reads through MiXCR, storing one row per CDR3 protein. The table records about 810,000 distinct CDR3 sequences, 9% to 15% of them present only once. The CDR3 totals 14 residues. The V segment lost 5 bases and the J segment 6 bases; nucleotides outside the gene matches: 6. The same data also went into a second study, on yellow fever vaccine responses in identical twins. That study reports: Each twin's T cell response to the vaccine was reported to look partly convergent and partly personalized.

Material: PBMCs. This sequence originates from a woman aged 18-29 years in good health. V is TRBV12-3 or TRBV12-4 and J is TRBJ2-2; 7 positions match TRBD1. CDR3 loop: CASSPTGAPGELFF. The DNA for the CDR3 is TGTGCCAGCAGTCCCACAGGGGCTCCCGGGGAGCTGTTTTTT.